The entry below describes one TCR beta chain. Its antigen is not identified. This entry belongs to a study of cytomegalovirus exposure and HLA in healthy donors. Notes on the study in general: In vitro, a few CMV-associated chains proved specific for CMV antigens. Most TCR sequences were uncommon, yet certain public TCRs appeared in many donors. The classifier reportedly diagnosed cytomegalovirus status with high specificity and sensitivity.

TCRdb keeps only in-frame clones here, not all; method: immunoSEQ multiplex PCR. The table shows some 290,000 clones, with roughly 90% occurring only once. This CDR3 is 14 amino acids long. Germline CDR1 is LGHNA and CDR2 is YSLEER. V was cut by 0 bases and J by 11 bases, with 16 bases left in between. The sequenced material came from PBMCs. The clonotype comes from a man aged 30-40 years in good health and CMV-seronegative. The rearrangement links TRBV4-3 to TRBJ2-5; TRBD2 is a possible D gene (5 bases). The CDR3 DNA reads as TGCGCCAGCAGCCAAGATCGGAGCGGCTGGGAGCAGTACTTC. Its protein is CASSQDRSGWEQYF.